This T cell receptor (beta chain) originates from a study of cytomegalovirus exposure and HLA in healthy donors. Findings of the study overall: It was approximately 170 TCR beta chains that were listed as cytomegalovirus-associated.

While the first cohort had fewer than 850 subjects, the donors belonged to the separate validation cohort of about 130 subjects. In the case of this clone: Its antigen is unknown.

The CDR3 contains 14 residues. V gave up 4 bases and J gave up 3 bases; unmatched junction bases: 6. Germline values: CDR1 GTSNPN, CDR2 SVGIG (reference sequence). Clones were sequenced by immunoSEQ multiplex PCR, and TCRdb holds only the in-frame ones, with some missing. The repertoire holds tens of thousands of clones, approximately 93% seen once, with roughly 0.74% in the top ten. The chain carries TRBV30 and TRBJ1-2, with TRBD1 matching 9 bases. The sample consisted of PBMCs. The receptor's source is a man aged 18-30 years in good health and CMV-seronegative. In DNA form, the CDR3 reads TGTGCCTGGACCGGGACAGGGACCTACTATGGCTACACCTTC. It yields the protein CAWTGTGTYYGYTF.